The 25 T cell receptor beta chains listed next were all sequenced from one sample in a study of CXCR3-negative and CXCR3-positive naive CD8 T cells. cDNA libraries for TRB were generated by 5' RACE incorporating UMI labels. TCRdb processed the 5' RACE reads again and assigns one entry to each CDR3 protein, with no DNA. The sample table sets out 130,000 or so distinct CDR3 sequences. General study points: CXCR3-positive naive cells had more hydrophobic TRB CDR3s than CXCR3-negative naive cells.

No antigen has been identified for these receptors. The sample taken for sequencing was naive CXCR3+ CD8+ T cells from blood. Subset described: CD45RO-CCR7+CD27+CD95- naive CD8+ T cells expressing CXCR3 (TNR3+). All receptors derive from a human donor in good health. Some clones in this sample may be carry-over from other donors' samples.

This rearrangement joins TRBV5-5 to TRBJ2-1; TCRdb selects TRBD2, and the lack of DNA leaves this call unchecked. The CDR3 has 13 amino acids. CDR1 and CDR2 (germline): SGHKS, YYEKEE (reference sequence). The CDR3 protein is CASSLDRPLEQFF.

The chain is built from TRBV25-1 and TRBJ2-6; TCRdb's D call, TRBD1, is unchecked because there is no DNA. Germline V gene lookup returns CDR1 MGHDK and CDR2 SYGVNS. The CDR3 extends over 14 amino acids. The CDR3 is CASSLGGRANVLTF.

V gene TRBV9 combines with J gene TRBJ2-5; TCRdb outputs TRBD1, but without DNA this stays unchecked. This CDR3 is built from 15 residues. Germline V gene lookup returns CDR1 SGDLS and CDR2 YYNGEE. CDR3 sequence: CASSDVGRGEETQYF.

The chain has TRBV28 and TRBJ2-7. The CDR3 extends over 12 amino acids. CDR1 MDHEN and CDR2 SYDVKM come from the germline V gene. The CDR3 region is CASSFQTYEQYF.

The CDR3 reads CASSQGQGQGEQFF. J is TRBJ2-1 and V is TRBV27; there is no DNA to check the TCRdb D call of TRBD1. In germline, CDR1 is MNHEY, CDR2 SMNVEV (reference sequence). The CDR3 is made up of 14 amino acids.

The chain is built from TRBV7-9 and TRBJ2-7; TCRdb lists TRBD1, though no DNA is available to test this call. This CDR3 spans 15 amino acids. Per germline, CDR1 SEHNR and CDR2 FQNEAQ (reference sequence). Here the CDR3 reads CASSREVGQGDEQYF.

The chain employs TRBV28 and TRBJ1-5. The CDR3 totals 14 residues. Germline CDR1 and CDR2: MDHEN and SYDVKM. The CDR3 loop reads CASRYRSTSGAQHF.

The chain is built from TRBV20-1 and TRBJ2-7. The V gene's germline CDR1 is DFQATT and CDR2 SNEGSKA (reference sequence). The CDR3 has 14 residues. CDR3 protein: CSARDIDVSYEQYF.

The chain uses TRBV11-1 and TRBJ2-2. Germline V gene sequence: CDR1 SGHAT, CDR2 FQDESV (reference sequence). The CDR3 is 15 residues long. CDR3 sequence reads: CASSPEIDNTGELFF.

The rearrangement joins TRBV29-1 to TRBJ2-7; absent DNA, TCRdb's TRBD1 call cannot be checked. The CDR3 covers 14 residues. The germline V gene has CDR1 SQVTM and CDR2 ANQGSEA. The CDR3 is CSVEVRDRAYEQYF.

This chain joins TRBV7-9 and TRBJ1-2; absent DNA, TCRdb's TRBD1 call cannot be checked. This CDR3 is 14 amino acids long. Germline CDR1 reads SEHNR; CDR2 reads FQNEAQ (reference sequence). CDR3: CASSPLDRTYGYTF.

The chain joins TRBV28 to TRBJ2-7; as DNA is missing, the TRBD1 call by TCRdb cannot be tested. Germline CDR1 is MDHEN and CDR2 is SYDVKM. The CDR3 covers 14 residues. The CDR3 loop is CASRPQGVSLPQYF.

The V and J genes are TRBV11-3 and TRBJ2-7; the TCRdb D gene call, TRBD1, has no DNA to confirm it. The CDR3 contains 13 residues. The germline CDR1 and CDR2 sequences are SGHNT and YENEEA. The CDR3 is CASSLGVGNEQYF.

The chain is built from TRBV7-6 and TRBJ1-2. Germline CDR1 and CDR2: SGHVS and FNYEAQ. The CDR3 totals 15 residues. CDR3 sequence: CASSLAVQPNYGYTF.

This chain joins TRBV2 and TRBJ2-2; with no DNA, the TCRdb D assignment of TRBD1 cannot be verified. The CDR3 length is 14 residues. The V gene's germline CDR1 is SNHLY and CDR2 FYNNEI. The CDR3 protein is CASMRDSNTGELFF.

V gene TRBV5-5 combines with J gene TRBJ2-5; the TRBD1 assignment by TCRdb is unverifiable without DNA. The germline V gene encodes CDR1 SGHKS and CDR2 YYEKEE (reference sequence). The CDR3 loop spans 14 amino acids. CDR3 region: CASSARGGQETQYF.

The chain is built from TRBV5-1 and TRBJ2-7; there is no DNA to check the TCRdb D call of TRBD1. The CDR3 spans 13 residues. The germline CDR1 and CDR2 sequences are SGHRS and YFSETQ. This chain's CDR3 is CASSSGTGEEQYF.

This chain joins TRBV19 and TRBJ2-7; the D gene TCRdb calls, TRBD2, cannot be checked with no DNA. This CDR3 region has 15 residues. Per germline, CDR1 LNHDA and CDR2 SQIVND (reference sequence). The CDR3 loop reads CASSIRNSGSYEQYF.

This chain connects TRBV4-2 to TRBJ1-1; TCRdb outputs TRBD1, but without DNA this stays unchecked. The CDR3 totals 15 residues. Germline-derived CDR1 and CDR2 are LGHNA and YNFKEQ. CDR3 region: CASSQGQQGNTEAFF.

The chain couples TRBV11-1 to TRBJ2-1; TCRdb outputs TRBD2, but without DNA this stays unchecked. The CDR3 is 15 residues long. Per germline, CDR1 SGHAT and CDR2 FQDESV (reference sequence). The CDR3 loop is CASSSGTSAYNEQFF.

The chain couples TRBV20-1 to TRBJ2-1; TCRdb's D call of TRBD2 is untestable without DNA. The CDR3 has 16 amino acids. Germline V gives CDR1 DFQATT, CDR2 SNEGSKA (reference sequence). The CDR3 loop reads CSARGGTSGRASEQFF.

The chain combines TRBV5-1 with TRBJ2-1; the D call from TCRdb, TRBD2, cannot be confirmed without DNA. This CDR3 is built from 16 residues. Germline CDR1 is SGHRS and CDR2 is YFSETQ. This chain's CDR3 is CASSSLGLAGEDEQFF.

The V and J genes are TRBV21-1 and TRBJ2-1; the D call of TRBD1 rests on TCRdb alone, since no DNA is present to check it. TRBV21-1 is designated a pseudogene. The length of the CDR3 is 18 residues. CDR3 protein: CASSTRIGGAGSYNEQFF.

The chain joins TRBV7-8 to TRBJ2-1; TCRdb's assignment of TRBD1 cannot be checked, as there is no DNA. Germline V gives CDR1 SGHVS, CDR2 FQNEAQ. The CDR3 has 15 residues. CDR3 in amino acids: CASTQPGQGYNEQFF.

The chain uses TRBV4-3 and TRBJ1-1; no DNA is available, so the TRBD1 call from TCRdb remains unchecked. From germline, CDR1 is LGHNA and CDR2 YSLEER. The CDR3 loop spans 14 amino acids. The CDR3 region is CASSQGSGAGEAFF.